This note documents a single TCR beta chain sequence. Its antigen is unidentified. This sample was taken from a study of cytomegalovirus exposure and HLA in healthy donors. The CDR3 has 13 amino acids. Germline V gene data show CDR1 as SGHAT and CDR2 as FQDESV (reference sequence). Trimming stripped 8 bases from V and 7 bases from J, with 14 bases between. PCR involved 60 Vbeta and 13 Jbeta primers. Here immunoSEQ multiplex PCR was the method, and the copy in TCRdb shows in-frame clones only, minus some. The data hold around 100,000 clones, with less than 80% observed a single time. Study-level points and caveats: A highly shared variant cluster was judged a likely technical artifact. In vitro, a few CMV-associated chains proved specific for CMV antigens. Later analysis identified several of the most significant clusters that appeared linked to common viral pathogens. Earlier results showed most TCR beta V segments being productive about 90% or about 30% of the time.

This receptor was taken from a woman in her forties in good health and CMV-seropositive. The gene calls are TRBV11-1 and TRBJ1-4, with D possibly matching TRBD1 (6 bases). The sequencing sample was made of PBMCs. The CDR3 DNA sequence: TGTGCCAGCTCGACAGGTCCCCGTGAAAAACTGTTTTTT. Protein: CASSTGPREKLFF.